This TCR beta chain is from a study of T cells after yellow fever vaccination. Whole-study results and caveats: A weaker secondary response peaked on day 5, the primary on day 15. Overlap between CD4 and CD8 compartments was detected for a small share of clonotypes.

The V and J ends lost 4 bases and 2 bases respectively, with 16 bases between them. The length of the CDR3 is 16 residues. The germline gives CDR1 SGHRS, CDR2 YFSETQ. It was through 5'RACE template switching that TCR cDNA was made, with a universal primer site and UMIs added. TCRdb used MiXCR to reprocess the 5' RACE reads, holding one entry per CDR3 protein. The table lists 80,000 to 100,000 distinct CDR3 sequences, roughly 8.2% of them singletons. This specimen consisted of CD8+ T cells not binding an NS4B(214-222) dextramer, sorted from PBMCs, obtained roughly 14 days after the first yellow fever vaccination. The chain joins TRBV5-1 to TRBJ2-1, with a possible D match to TRBD2 (5 bases). This TCR came from a man in his late teens or twenties who received the YFV17D yellow fever vaccine. The CDR3 sequence: CASSGEPRRTYNEQFF. CDR3 DNA sequence: TGCGCCAGCAGCGGGGAGCCCCGGAGGACCTACAATGAGCAGTTCTTC.